These 7 T cell receptor beta chains originate from one sample sequenced in a study of PD-1 blockade in classical Hodgkin lymphoma. All trial patients relapsed after autologous stem cell transplantation. The protocol was immunoSEQ multiplex PCR, while the TCRdb copy is restricted to in-frame clones and leaves out a portion. The sample has about 97,000 clones, 80% to 90% seen once; the top ten hold under 7.5%. This material consisted of peripheral blood mononuclear cells (PBMCs), taken before the second cycle of nivolumab. All receptors come from a human donor with classical Hodgkin lymphoma.

The chain recombines TRBV7-9 with TRBJ1-2; D is undetermined. Germline values: CDR1 SEHNR, CDR2 FQNEAQ (reference sequence). Trimming cost V 3 bases and J 4 bases, with 9 bases left between them. This CDR3 region has 13 residues. The CDR3 protein is CASSLAGPYGYTF. DNA of the CDR3: TGTGCCAGCAGCTTGGCGGGTCCCTATGGCTACACCTTC. Drawing the rest from reference TRBV7-9 and TRBJ1-2, the complete variable domain is DTGVSQNPRHKITKRGQNVTFRCDPISEHNRLYWYRQTLGQGPEFLTYFQNEAQLEKSRLLSDRFSAERPKGSFSTLEIQRTEQGDSAMYLCASSLAGPYGYTFGSGTRLTVV.

The rearrangement uses TRBV7-2 and TRBJ1-1, with D uncertain. Germline loops: CDR1 SGHTA, CDR2 FQGNSA. V lost 0 bases and J 4 bases, leaving 9 bases between the germline ends. The length of the CDR3 is 14 residues. The CDR3 region is CASSLARVLTEAFF. In nucleotides, the CDR3 is TGTGCCAGCAGCTTAGCTAGGGTGCTCACTGAAGCTTTCTTT.

This chain joins TRBV28 and TRBJ2-3; 9 nucleotides line up with TRBD1. The J segment lost 4 bases and the V segment lost 6 bases, leaving 8 bases of the junction unmatched. Germline values: CDR1 MDHEN, CDR2 SYDVKM. There are 15 residues in the CDR3. CDR3 sequence (DNA): TGTGCCAGCAGGATACAGGGGGCTGGGTCAGATACGCAGTATTTT. Amino acids: CASRIQGAGSDTQYF.

The chain joins TRBV6-4 to TRBJ1-3; D is unresolved. Germline V lookup: CDR1 MRHNA, CDR2 SNTAGT. The CDR3 length is 11 residues. The V end was cut by 9 bases, the J end by 0 bases, with 3 bases between. CDR3 nucleotides: TGTGCCAGGGTCTCTGGAAACACCATATATTTT. This gives the protein CARVSGNTIYF.

The chain has TRBV6-6 and TRBJ1-3; D unresolved. V gave up 6 bases and J gave up 3 bases, with 15 bases separating them. The CDR3 length is 15 residues. Germline CDR1 reads MNHNY; CDR2 reads SVGAGI (reference sequence). The CDR3 spells CASRDGGDVGNTIYF. DNA of the CDR3: TGTGCCAGCAGAGACGGTGGAGATGTTGGAAACACCATATATTTT.

The chain joins TRBV11-2 to TRBJ2-3; 13 nucleotides agree with TRBD2. The J segment lost 6 bases and the V segment lost 5 bases, leaving 8 bases of the junction unmatched. This CDR3 has 16 residues. Germline CDR1 SGHAT, CDR2 FQNNGV. The DNA of the CDR3 is TGTGCCAGCAGCCGACTAGCGGGGGGCCCCTGGGATACGCAGTATTTT. Protein: CASSRLAGGPWDTQYF.

The chain couples TRBV9 to TRBJ2-4, with 8 bases matching TRBD1. In germline, CDR1 is SGDLS, CDR2 YYNGEE. The CDR3 extends over 13 amino acids. V lost 3 bases, J lost 5 bases, and 1 base stayed unmatched. CDR3: CASSATGENIQYF. The DNA for the CDR3 is TGTGCCAGCAGCGCGACAGGGGAAAACATTCAGTACTTC.